A single sample gave rise to the 15 T cell receptor beta chains below, sequenced in a study of cytomegalovirus exposure and HLA in healthy donors. Both 60 Vbeta primers and 13 Jbeta primers went into the PCR. Profiling relied on immunoSEQ multiplex PCR, and the TCRdb table lists in-frame clones only, not all of them. This repertoire shows 150,000 or so clones, 68% found once; its top ten account for 8% to 13%. The sample consisted of PBMCs. Receptor source: a man in his thirties or forties in good health and CMV-seropositive.

The chain employs TRBV19 and TRBJ2-7, with D possibly matching TRBD2 (5 bases). The length of the CDR3 is 13 residues. The germline CDR1 and CDR2 sequences are LNHDA and SQIVND (reference sequence). The V gene lost 6 bases and the J gene lost 0 bases, with 9 bases spanning the gap. The CDR3 here is CASSLSVSYEQYF. The CDR3 region has the DNA TGTGCCAGTAGCCTTAGCGTCTCCTACGAGCAGTACTTC.

V is TRBV15 and J is TRBJ1-1; TRBD1 is a possible D gene (6 bases). Trimming pared 5 bases from V and 11 bases from J, leaving 18 bases between. The germline V gene encodes CDR1 LNHNV and CDR2 YYDKDF (reference sequence). The CDR3 consists of 13 residues. The CDR3, as DNA: TGTGCCACCAGCCATCTCCAGGGACAAGCGGCTTTCTTT. It codes for CATSHLQGQAAFF.

This chain uses TRBV10-3 with TRBJ2-1; 11 nucleotides align to TRBD2. The ends lost 10 bases at V and 10 bases at J; junction bases unmatched: 3. Germline loops: CDR1 ENHRY, CDR2 SYGVKD. The CDR3 totals 11 residues. In nucleotides, the CDR3 is TGTGCCACACTAGCGGGAGACGAGCAGTTCTTC. It is translated as CATLAGDEQFF.

The chain employs TRBV11-3 and TRBJ2-7, with 7 nucleotides matching TRBD1. V trimming: 5 bases; J trimming: 2 bases; junction bases outside the gene matches: 12. This CDR3 comprises 16 residues. Germline V gene data show CDR1 as SGHNT and CDR2 as YENEEA. The CDR3 DNA is TGTGCCAGCAGCCCAGGGACAGCGAGGGGACCCTACGAGCAGTACTTC. It is translated as CASSPGTARGPYEQYF.

The chain carries TRBV4-2 and TRBJ2-6; a weak D match, TRBD1 (6 bases). V lost 4 bases and J lost 2, with 9 bases in between. CDR1 is LGHNA and CDR2 is YNFKEQ in the germline V gene. The CDR3 loop spans 15 amino acids. The CDR3 nucleotides read TGTGCCAGCAGCCCAGGGACAACTGGGGCCAACGTCCTGACTTTC. Amino acids: CASSPGTTGANVLTF.

The chain is built from TRBV6-1 and TRBJ1-5; TRBD1 matches 8 bases. The CDR3 is made up of 15 amino acids. Germline V gives CDR1 MNHNS, CDR2 SASEGT. V was pared by 6 bases and J by 4 bases, with 8 bases of the junction left unmatched. In DNA form, the CDR3 reads TGTGCCAGCAGGGCGGACAGGGAGTTAAATCAGCCCCAGCATTTT. It translates to CASRADRELNQPQHF.

The chain is built from TRBV4-2 and TRBJ2-2, with D possibly matching TRBD2 (5 bases). The V gene lost 0 bases and the J gene lost 1 base, with 9 bases spanning the gap. The CDR3 totals 16 residues. CDR1 and CDR2 from the germline V gene are LGHNA and YNFKEQ. The CDR3 loop is CASSQDNRGNTGELFF. As DNA, the CDR3 is TGTGCCAGCAGCCAAGATAATCGGGGGAACACCGGGGAGCTGTTTTTT.

The J gene is TRBJ1-2, the V gene TRBV30; D remains unclear. V lost 4 bases, J lost 0 bases, and 12 bases lay in between. The CDR3 is 14 amino acids. Germline loops: CDR1 GTSNPN, CDR2 SVGIG (reference sequence). CDR3 region: CAWNVWAPNYGYTF. The CDR3 DNA reads as TGTGCCTGGAATGTGTGGGCTCCTAACTATGGCTACACCTTC.

This chain joins TRBV7-2 and TRBJ2-7; D is perhaps TRBD2 (6 bases). V shed 4 bases and J shed 0 bases, with 10 bases lying between them. This CDR3 is 14 amino acids long. Germline V gene data show CDR1 as SGHTA and CDR2 as FQGNSA. The CDR3 region is CASSYSGSSYEQYF. The DNA of the CDR3 is TGTGCCAGCAGCTATAGCGGAAGCTCCTACGAGCAGTACTTC.

CDR3 sequence: CASSTQAYEQYF. The CDR3, as DNA: TGTGCCAGCAGTACCCAGGCTTACGAGCAGTACTTC. The chain combines TRBV7-9 with TRBJ2-5, with no clear D. The DNA end favors TRBJ2-7, so the J call may be wrong. Per the germline V gene, CDR1 is SEHNR and CDR2 is FQNEAQ (reference sequence). The CDR3 contains 12 residues.

This clone is a singleton in its sample. V usage is TRBV7-9 and J usage is TRBJ1-1, with 7 bases that match TRBD1. The germline CDR1 and CDR2 sequences are SEHNR and FQNEAQ (reference sequence). CDR3 length equals 14 residues. Trimming at V came to 9 bases and at J to 4 bases, leaving 11 bases not matched to a gene. The CDR3 here is CASSGTDLGTEAFF. As DNA, the CDR3 is TGTGCCAGTAGCGGGACAGATTTGGGCACTGAAGCTTTCTTT.

This clone appeared a few times. The rearrangement uses TRBV28 and TRBJ1-5, with unresolved D. The CDR3 spans 14 residues. V was clipped by 3 bases and J by 7 bases, with 13 bases between them. Germline lookup yields CDR1 MDHEN and CDR2 SYDVKM. The CDR3 region has the DNA TGTGCCAGCAGTTTTCAGCGCGCGGAGCAGCCCCAGCATTTT. Its protein is CASSFQRAEQPQHF.

This clone showed up just a few times. V and J are TRBV19 and TRBJ2-3; a possible D gene is TRBD2 (5 bases). The germline gives CDR1 LNHDA, CDR2 SQIVND (reference sequence). Trimming took off 2 bases at V and 8 bases at J, with 11 bases between the two ends. This CDR3 region has 13 residues. The CDR3 DNA is TGTGCCAGTAGTATACGGGGAAAGAGTACGCAGTATTTT. It is translated as CASSIRGKSTQYF.

This clone was picked up a small number of times. V gene TRBV6-1 combines with J gene TRBJ1-1; weak D call: TRBD1 (6 bases). Trimming shortened V by 5 bases and J by 0 bases, and 13 bases separated the two germline ends. In germline, CDR1 is MNHNS, CDR2 SASEGT. This CDR3 region has 15 residues. The CDR3 bases are TGTGCCAGCAGTAGCCAGGACAGCCTGAACACTGAAGCTTTCTTT. Translating gives CASSSQDSLNTEAFF.

The genes are TRBV28 and TRBJ2-5; possible D gene TRBD1, 6 bases. V lost 5 bases and J 5 bases, leaving 18 bases between the germline ends. This CDR3 has 15 amino acids. CDR1 and CDR2 from the germline V gene are MDHEN and SYDVKM. CDR3 residues: CASSLQGLGGETQYF. The CDR3 nucleotides read TGTGCCAGCAGTCTCCAGGGGCTCGGCGGGGAGACCCAGTACTTC.